The rows below give T cell receptor beta chains drawn from one sample of a study of T-cell reconstitution after alpha-beta-depleted transplantation in children. TCRdb re-called the PCR reads with MiXCR, one entry per CDR3 protein. The profile shows approximately 100,000 distinct CDR3 sequences, less than 15% of them singletons. The sequences come from PBMCs from the stem cell graft donor, collected from the stem cell graft. These receptor sequences come from a human donor who donated a stem cell graft to a child with inherited bone marrow failure. Both conserved end residues are part of each CDR3. Each record gives: V gene, J gene, D gene, clone size, CDR3 protein, CDR3 DNA. The D gene is left open where the match is weak. Size is omitted from some rows. Given values are once, few, many or a class for expanded clones.

TRBV28	TRBJ1-5	NA	many	CASSLPDPTHQPQHF	TGTGCCAGCAGTTTACCGGATCCCACCCATCAGCCCCAGCATTTT
TRBV11-2	TRBJ2-7	NA	many	CASSFSGNDYEQYF	TGTGCCAGCAGCTTCTCGGGAAATGACTACGAGCAGTACTTC
TRBV20-1	TRBJ2-3	TRBD2	many	CSARTSSDTQYF	TGCAGTGCTAGGACTAGCTCAGATACGCAGTATTTT
TRBV5-6	TRBJ2-7	NA	many	CASSLARREQYF	TGTGCCAGCAGCTTGGCGAGGCGGGAGCAGTACTTC
TRBV24-1	TRBJ2-2	NA	many	CATSEGYATEPNTGELFF	TGTGCCACCAGTGAAGGGTATGCGACAGAGCCGAACACCGGGGAGCTGTTTTTT
TRBV6-2/TRBV6-3	TRBJ2-5	NA	NA	CASGSIQETQYF	TGTGCTAGCGGATCGATTCAAGAGACCCAGTACTTC
TRBV4-2	TRBJ2-2	NA	many	CASRYGGVDTGELFF	TGTGCCAGCCGTTACGGGGGAGTAGACACCGGGGAGCTGTTTTTT
TRBV5-4	TRBJ2-3	NA	NA	CASSSQGGATDTQYF	TGTGCCAGCAGCTCGCAGGGTGGCGCAACAGATACGCAGTATTTT
TRBV7-6	TRBJ1-1	NA	many	CASSLLTTEAFF	TGTGCCAGCAGCTTACTAACCACTGAAGCTTTCTTT
TRBV7-9	TRBJ2-5	NA	many	CASSSPREYRETQYF	TGTGCCAGCAGCTCCCCTCGCGAATACAGAGAGACCCAGTACTTC
TRBV7-3	TRBJ2-1	TRBD2	few	CASSLRGGTSESRQFF	TGTGCCAGCAGCTTAAGGGGCGGGACTAGCGAGAGTAGGCAGTTCTTC
TRBV27	TRBJ2-7	NA	many	CASGLKGYEQYF	TGTGCCAGCGGCCTTAAGGGTTACGAGCAGTACTTC
TRBV7-8	TRBJ1-1	NA	NA	CASSLARRTEAFF	TGTGCCAGCAGCTTAGCGCGCCGCACTGAAGCTTTCTTT
TRBV5-1	TRBJ2-1	NA	many	CASSLVASETNEQFF	TGCGCCAGCAGCTTAGTGGCCAGCGAGACCAATGAGCAGTTCTTC
TRBV18	TRBJ1-1	NA	many	CASSLSDSVNTEAFF	TGTGCCAGCTCACTTTCGGACAGCGTTAACACTGAAGCTTTCTTT
TRBV7-2	TRBJ1-1	NA	many	CASSLGGWGVGTEAFF	TGTGCCAGCAGCTTAGGCGGGTGGGGGGTAGGGACTGAAGCTTTCTTT
TRBV4-1	TRBJ1-5	NA	many	CASSQERANQPQHF	TGCGCCAGCAGCCAAGAAAGGGCTAATCAGCCCCAGCATTTT
TRBV30	TRBJ1-3	NA	few	CAWTLSSPEGTIYF	TGTGCCTGGACTCTGAGCTCACCCGAAGGCACCATATATTTT